The next 15 T cell receptor beta chains were all read from a single sample in a study of cytomegalovirus exposure and HLA in healthy donors. The method was immunoSEQ multiplex PCR; TCRdb's version includes in-frame clones alone and lacks a portion of them. There are more than 150,000 clones in the sample; 75% to 90% occur only once, and roughly 7% lies in the top ten. The sample was PBMCs. These receptors originate from a young man in good health and CMV-seropositive.

This clone was seen a single time. The chain links TRBV25-1 to TRBJ2-1, with D unclear. The V end lost 3 bases, the J end lost 10 bases, and 13 bases lay between the germline ends. CDR1 is MGHDK and CDR2 is SYGVNS in the germline V gene. The CDR3 sequence is 13 residues long. This chain's CDR3 is CASSDVADAEQFF. In DNA form, the CDR3 reads TGTGCCAGCAGTGATGTGGCCGATGCCGAGCAGTTCTTC.

This chain uses TRBV13 with TRBJ2-4, with 12 bases aligning to TRBD2. The CDR3 has 20 residues. Germline CDR1 and CDR2: PRHDT and FYEKMQ (reference sequence). V lost 2 bases to trimming and J lost 0 bases; unmatched junction nucleotides: 11. The CDR3, as DNA: TGTGCCAGCAGCTTAAGATCAACTAGCGGGAGGCCCCTAGCCAAAAACATTCAGTACTTC. Protein sequence: CASSLRSTSGRPLAKNIQYF.

The V gene is TRBV7-9, the J gene TRBJ2-1; D call uncertain. V lost 4 bases and J lost 6, with 10 bases in between. The CDR3 has 13 amino acids. Germline V gene data show CDR1 as SEHNR and CDR2 as FQNEAQ (reference sequence). The DNA for the CDR3 is TGTGCCAGCAGCTCCACAGCCATCAATGAGCAGTTCTTC. Amino acid sequence: CASSSTAINEQFF.

The chain carries TRBV29-1 and TRBJ2-2; D perhaps matches TRBD1 (5 bases). Germline loops: CDR1 SQVTM, CDR2 ANQGSEA. This CDR3 has 14 residues. Trimming took off 5 bases at V and 2 bases at J, with 12 bases between the two ends. The CDR3 DNA is TGCAGCGTTCTTGTCGACAGCAACACCGGGGAGCTGTTTTTT. It is translated as CSVLVDSNTGELFF.

In its sample, this clone was seen many times. The chain links TRBV6-6 to TRBJ2-1; 8 nucleotides align to TRBD2. CDR1 and CDR2 from the germline V gene are MNHNY and SVGAGI (reference sequence). CDR3 size: 16 residues. V trimming: 4 bases; J trimming: 3 bases; junction bases outside the gene matches: 8. Here the CDR3 reads CASSSNLAGGYNEQFF. The CDR3 DNA reads TGTGCCAGCAGTTCGAATCTAGCGGGTGGCTACAATGAGCAGTTCTTC.

The chain recombines TRBV7-2 with TRBJ2-5; 11 bases agree with TRBD2. Germline lookup yields CDR1 SGHTA and CDR2 FQGNSA. The CDR3 extends over 14 amino acids. After removal of 5 bases from V and 4 bases from J, the junction contained 3 bases not matched to a gene. The DNA for the CDR3 is TGTGCCAGCAGCCCAGGACTAGCGGGAGAGACCCAGTACTTC. Its translation is CASSPGLAGETQYF.

V is TRBV19 and J is TRBJ1-2, with TRBD1 as a possible D gene (5 bases). V shed 3 bases and J shed 4 bases, with 12 bases lying between them. The CDR3 has 14 residues. CDR1 and CDR2 (germline): LNHDA, SQIVND (reference sequence). The CDR3 here is CASSIDSRGYGYTF. DNA of the CDR3: TGTGCCAGTAGTATCGATTCTAGGGGCTATGGCTACACCTTC.

V usage is TRBV4-2 and J usage is TRBJ2-6, with D possibly matching TRBD2 (6 bases). V lost 0 bases and J 0 bases, leaving 15 bases between the germline ends. The length of the CDR3 is 19 residues. Germline CDR1 is LGHNA and CDR2 is YNFKEQ. The CDR3 DNA is TGTGCCAGCAGCCAAGACGCGGGGACCCAACACTCTGGGGCCAACGTCCTGACTTTC. It codes for CASSQDAGTQHSGANVLTF.

This rearrangement joins TRBV30 to TRBJ2-7, with D perhaps TRBD2 (6 bases). The V gene's germline CDR1 is GTSNPN and CDR2 SVGIG (reference sequence). V lost 4 bases and J lost 3, with 13 bases in between. The CDR3 contains 13 residues. DNA of the CDR3: TGTGCCTGGAACCAGCGGGCCGACTACGAGCAGTACTTC. Protein sequence: CAWNQRADYEQYF.

This chain connects TRBV7-9 to TRBJ2-7, with D hard to call. CDR3 size: 12 residues. Germline lookup yields CDR1 SEHNR and CDR2 FQNEAQ (reference sequence). Trimming shortened V by 5 bases and J by 1 base, and 6 bases separated the two germline ends. CDR3 bases: TGTGCCAGCAGCCTCGGGTCCTACGAGCAGTACTTC. Protein product: CASSLGSYEQYF.

The rearrangement joins TRBV28 to TRBJ2-7, with 8 bases lining up with TRBD2. The CDR3 loop spans 17 amino acids. The germline V gene has CDR1 MDHEN and CDR2 SYDVKM. Unmatched junction bases numbered 15, after V lost 6 bases and J lost 2 bases. The DNA for the CDR3 is TGTGCCAGCAGCTTGCCGGGCTCAGCGGGGGTGCCCTACGAGCAGTACTTC. Amino acid sequence: CASSLPGSAGVPYEQYF.

This chain joins TRBV4-2 and TRBJ2-3, with a weak D call TRBD1 (6 bases). V was shortened by 1 base and J by 6 bases, with 20 bases between the two germline ends. This CDR3 has 17 amino acids. The V gene's germline CDR1 is LGHNA and CDR2 YNFKEQ. The CDR3, as DNA: TGTGCCAGCAGCCAAGGCAACCTAGGGGGTCACATCGATACGCAGTATTTT. Translating it yields CASSQGNLGGHIDTQYF.

The rearrangement joins TRBV30 to TRBJ2-3; 7 bases agree with TRBD2. Trimming at V came to 7 bases and at J to 2 bases, leaving 3 bases not matched to a gene. Germline CDR1 and CDR2: GTSNPN and SVGIG (reference sequence). This CDR3 comprises 12 residues. The CDR3 loop is CASGLNTDTQYF. DNA of the CDR3: TGTGCCTCGGGACTAAACACAGATACGCAGTATTTT.

This clone appeared a few times. The rearrangement uses TRBV7-2 and TRBJ2-1; TRBD2 is a possible D gene (5 bases). CDR1 and CDR2 from the germline V gene are SGHTA and FQGNSA. V was pared by 4 bases and J by 3 bases, with 19 bases between. This CDR3 is built from 17 residues. The CDR3 is CASSSAPREGGYNEQFF. The CDR3 DNA follows: TGTGCCAGCAGCTCAGCCCCCCGGGAAGGTGGCTACAATGAGCAGTTCTTC.

This clone was counted between two and nine times. The V call is TRBV10-3, the J call TRBJ2-7; TRBD2 matches at 10 bases. This CDR3 region has 14 residues. Trimming took 11 bases from V and 2 from J; bases not matched to a gene: 9. Looked up from germline, CDR1 is ENHRY and CDR2 is SYGVKD. Here the CDR3 DNA reads TGTGCCGCCAAGGAGGGACTAGCGACCTACGAGCAGTACTTC. It specifies CAAKEGLATYEQYF.